This is a list of T cell receptor beta chains from one sample in a study of blood T cell repertoires in COVID-19. Generated by immunoSEQ multiplex PCR, the TCRdb table keeps only in-frame clones and is missing some. The sample consists of more than 70,000 clones, roughly four fifths of them appearing once. Material for sequencing was peripheral blood. The source of these receptors is a woman aged 65 to 85 with acute or convalescent COVID-19. CDR3s include the opening cysteine and the closing phenylalanine or tryptophan. D genes are given only for firm matches. Where a row states a size, it is once, few, many or the class of an expanded clone; other rows omit it.

clone_size: NA; j_call: TRBJ2-7; v_call: TRBV19; d_call: NA; cdr3_aa: CASSPNTYEQYF
clone_size: NA; j_call: TRBJ1-2; v_call: TRBV30; d_call: NA; cdr3_aa: CAWSVPGSVNYGYTF
clone_size: NA; j_call: TRBJ1-2; v_call: TRBV9; d_call: TRBD1; cdr3_aa: CASSVGTAQTGGYTF
clone_size: NA; j_call: TRBJ2-3; v_call: TRBV7-6; d_call: NA; cdr3_aa: CASSLVLREASDTQYF
clone_size: few; j_call: TRBJ2-7; v_call: TRBV25-1; d_call: NA; cdr3_aa: CASSEQIQGYEQYF
clone_size: NA; j_call: TRBJ2-1; v_call: TRBV6-5; d_call: TRBD2; cdr3_aa: CASNAGLALNEQFF
clone_size: NA; j_call: TRBJ1-1; v_call: TRBV5-1; d_call: NA; cdr3_aa: CASSFDLGSRYTEAFF
clone_size: NA; j_call: TRBJ2-1; v_call: TRBV6-2/TRBV6-3; d_call: NA; cdr3_aa: CASSYPPVEQFF
clone_size: NA; j_call: TRBJ2-3; v_call: TRBV18; d_call: TRBD2; cdr3_aa: CASSPGTSGAADTQYF
clone_size: NA; j_call: TRBJ2-6; v_call: TRBV9; d_call: NA; cdr3_aa: CASEASFSGANVLTF
clone_size: few; j_call: TRBJ1-6; v_call: TRBV6-5; d_call: TRBD1; cdr3_aa: CASSMTGRLPPLHF
clone_size: NA; j_call: TRBJ1-1; v_call: TRBV25-1; d_call: NA; cdr3_aa: CASSEWGVRAFF
clone_size: NA; j_call: TRBJ2-4; v_call: TRBV14; d_call: TRBD1; cdr3_aa: CASSRDRNIQYF
clone_size: NA; j_call: TRBJ2-7; v_call: TRBV19; d_call: NA; cdr3_aa: CASSGQVSSYEQYF
clone_size: NA; j_call: TRBJ2-2; v_call: TRBV5-1; d_call: NA; cdr3_aa: CASSLVSGDTGELFF
clone_size: NA; j_call: TRBJ2-1; v_call: TRBV15; d_call: TRBD2; cdr3_aa: CATSRDRLAGGNEQFF
clone_size: once; j_call: TRBJ2-2; v_call: TRBV5-1; d_call: NA; cdr3_aa: CASSDLVNTGELFF
clone_size: NA; j_call: TRBJ1-4; v_call: TRBV3-1/TRBV3-2; d_call: NA; cdr3_aa: CASSRRGTREKLFF
clone_size: few; j_call: TRBJ1-1; v_call: TRBV19; d_call: NA; cdr3_aa: CASGNRVNTEAFF
clone_size: NA; j_call: TRBJ1-5; v_call: TRBV6-2/TRBV6-3; d_call: TRBD1; cdr3_aa: CASSWGQGGNQPQHF
clone_size: NA; j_call: TRBJ1-1; v_call: TRBV3-1/TRBV3-2; d_call: TRBD1; cdr3_aa: CASNPSTGDYTEAFF
clone_size: NA; j_call: TRBJ1-4; v_call: TRBV6-5; d_call: NA; cdr3_aa: CASSYSGGRKLFF
clone_size: NA; j_call: TRBJ1-1; v_call: TRBV27; d_call: TRBD1; cdr3_aa: CASSRYGTGFEVRAEAFF
clone_size: NA; j_call: TRBJ1-2; v_call: TRBV30; d_call: TRBD1; cdr3_aa: CAWSPNRGAYGYTF
clone_size: NA; j_call: TRBJ2-6; v_call: TRBV5-8; d_call: TRBD1; cdr3_aa: CASSLDRGLSPGANVLTF
clone_size: NA; j_call: TRBJ2-2; v_call: TRBV19; d_call: NA; cdr3_aa: CASSMDSSRSTGELFF
clone_size: NA; j_call: TRBJ2-2; v_call: TRBV30; d_call: NA; cdr3_aa: CAWNAGGINLPGELFF